This TCR beta chain derives from a study of early T cells in non-severe SARS-CoV-2 infection (dated by TCRdb to the early 2020s). Regarding the research as a whole: TCR sequencing used bulk RNA from unsorted whole blood, so alpha and beta chains could not be paired.

Its CDR3 holds 14 amino acids, cysteine through phenylalanine. The only DNA kept is the CDR3, 42 bases in frame from the first base. From a lookup of the germline V gene (reference sequence), CDR1 and CDR2 are SEHNR and FQNEAQ. The junction carries 13 bases between V and J, which are trimmed by 5 bases and 3 bases respectively. In this sample, this clonotype turned up a few times. Its cognate antigen has yet to be identified. Base quality data are lacking; no much larger clone is found one base away. The full study reports these points: Matching against VDJdb was skewed toward anti-spike CD8 responses, likely underestimated virus-specific expansions, and missed private and CD4 specificities.

Libraries were prepared through 5' RACE. The sequencer was a NextSeq 500. The TCR library protocol attached unique molecular identifiers to individual cDNA molecules to correct for sequencing error and PCR bias. Both TCR alpha and beta chains were sequenced, and tight co-correlation was observed between alpha and beta sequence abundances in each sample. Per the authors' processing: V gene, J gene and CDR3 annotation of TCR sequences was performed with Decombinator V4. Expanded TCRs were defined as changing significantly between any two time points under a Poisson model with p below 0.0001. TCR abundances were normalised to the total number of TCRs sequenced in each sample and reported as counts per million. TRAV1-2 paired with TRAJ12, TRAJ20 or TRAJ33 defined MAIT TCRs, while TRAV10 paired with TRAJ18 defined iNKT TCRs. VDJdb, accessed 1 November 2021, was searched for CMV, EBV and SARS-CoV-2 annotated TCRs, excluding TCRs annotated for multiple antigens. Starting from the raw public reads, TCRdb applied fastp trimming at Q25, assembled clones with MiXCR and retained in-frame beta chains. When rows share a CDR3 protein, they turn into one entry using the most common DNA and genes. The V and J calls come from TCRdb's annotation, not from the publication. In this sample the table shows approximately 76,000 distinct CDR3 sequences, about 11% of which occur a single time. The ten largest clones capture around 4.7% of the sample.

This was a case-control study nested in a cohort of healthcare workers in London, UK, who had nasopharyngeal swab PCR tests and blood samples taken every week. Healthcare workers were recruited during the week of the UK lockdown, between 23 and 31 March 2020, and followed weekly for up to 16 weeks. The chain joins TRBV7-9 to TRBJ2-5; the D gene cannot be resolved reliably. Sequencing was done on a sample of whole blood. This TCR was recovered from an adult who was a healthcare worker with PCR-confirmed SARS-CoV-2 infection or an uninfected control (not recorded which). Read as DNA, the sequence is TGTGCCAGCAGCCAAAGGGCCTTGGAAGAGACCCAGTACTTC. Its translation reads: CASSQRALEETQYF.